This paragraph reports one T cell receptor (beta chain). No antigen is known for it. This sample's time point: blood from clinic visit 5 months post-surgery; TSC patient then seizure free. Only cases whose brain tissue showed the highest T cell transcript signatures were sequenced. This sample is part of a study of brain T cells in children with intractable seizures. Trimming removed 5 bases from V and 4 bases from J, with 17 bases in between. CDR1 is MRHNA and CDR2 is SNTAGT in the germline V gene. The CDR3 is made up of 15 amino acids. Study results and caveats: Patients' HCMV serostatus was unknown; virus specificity rests on CDR3 similarity alone.

Here immunoSEQ multiplex PCR was the method, and the copy in TCRdb shows in-frame clones only, minus some. Of around 340,000 clones listed, nearly 95% were seen once; the top ten hold under 7%. The sequence was obtained from a boy under two years old with tuberous sclerosis and intractable seizures. The rearrangement links TRBV6-4 to TRBJ1-2, with D possibly matching TRBD1 (5 bases). The starting material was peripheral blood, obtained 4 to 5 months after surgery. The chain's CDR3 is CASSPFPGGVYGYTF. CDR3 DNA sequence: TGTGCCAGCAGTCCATTTCCTGGGGGGGTCTATGGCTACACCTTC.